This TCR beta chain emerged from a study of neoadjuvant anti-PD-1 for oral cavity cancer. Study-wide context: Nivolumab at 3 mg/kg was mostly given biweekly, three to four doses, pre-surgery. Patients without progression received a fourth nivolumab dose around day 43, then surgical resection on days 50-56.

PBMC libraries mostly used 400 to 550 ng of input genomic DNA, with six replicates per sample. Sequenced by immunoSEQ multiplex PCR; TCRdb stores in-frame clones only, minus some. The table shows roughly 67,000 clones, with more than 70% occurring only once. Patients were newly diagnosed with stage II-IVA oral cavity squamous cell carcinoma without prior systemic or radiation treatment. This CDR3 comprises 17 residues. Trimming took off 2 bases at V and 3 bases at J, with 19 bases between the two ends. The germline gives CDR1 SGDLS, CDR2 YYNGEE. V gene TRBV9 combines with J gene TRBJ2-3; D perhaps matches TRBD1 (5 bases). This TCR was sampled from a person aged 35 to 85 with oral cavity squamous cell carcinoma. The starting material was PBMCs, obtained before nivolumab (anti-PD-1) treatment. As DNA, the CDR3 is TGTGCCAGCAGCGTTTCTGGGCGGCAGGGTGGAACAGATACGCAGTATTTT. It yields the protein CASSVSGRQGGTDTQYF.